Listed below are T cell receptor beta chains from one sample, sequenced in a study of cytomegalovirus exposure and HLA in healthy donors. Only in-frame clones appear in the TCRdb table, and some are missing; sequencing was by immunoSEQ multiplex PCR. There are about 130,000 clones in the sample; about 70% occur only once, and 3% to 3.5% lies in the top ten. Sequencing used PBMCs. Receptors were obtained from a man aged 40-55 years in good health and CMV-seronegative. CDR3s include the opening cysteine and the closing phenylalanine or tryptophan. A D gene is named only where the DNA matches it firmly. Clone size is shown for a subset of rows, as once, few, many or a class of expanded clone.

V,D,J,size,CDR3,DNA
TRBV5-4,TRBD1,TRBJ1-1,.,CASRPDRSNTEAFF,TGTGCCAGCAGGCCGGACAGGTCGAACACTGAAGCTTTCTTT
TRBV30,.,TRBJ1-5,once,CAWSGQGNQPQHF,TGTGCCTGGAGTGGGCAGGGGAATCAGCCCCAGCATTTT
TRBV18,TRBD1,TRBJ1-5,once,CASSPGQGSSNQPQHF,TGTGCCAGCTCACCGGGACAGGGTTCGAGCAATCAGCCCCAGCATTTT
TRBV5-1,TRBD2,TRBJ2-1,once,CASRPGLAGLNEQFF,TGCGCCAGCAGGCCCGGACTAGCGGGACTCAATGAGCAGTTCTTC
TRBV2,TRBD1,TRBJ1-1,.,CASIRTGGFRAFF,TGTGCCAGCATCCGGACAGGGGGCTTTCGTGCTTTCTTT
TRBV11-2,.,TRBJ2-5,.,CASSLRAVQETQYF,TGTGCCAGCAGCTTACGAGCGGTCCAAGAGACCCAGTACTTC
TRBV6-1,TRBD1,TRBJ2-3,once,CASSGQGTDTQYF,TGTGCCAGCAGTGGACAGGGGACAGATACGCAGTATTTT
TRBV6-4,.,TRBJ1-2,.,CASLEGRRSGGYTF,TGTGCCAGCCTAGAGGGCAGGCGCTCGGGGGGCTACACCTTC
TRBV5-1,TRBD1,TRBJ1-4,.,CASSLGPDRGRGEKLFF,TGCGCCAGCAGCTTGGGCCCTGACAGGGGCCGCGGGGAAAAACTGTTTTTT
TRBV6-1,.,TRBJ2-7,.,CASSETGWAYEQYF,TGTGCCAGCAGTGAAACAGGGTGGGCCTACGAGCAGTACTTC
TRBV30,.,TRBJ2-7,few,CAWSKGGGHEQYF,TGTGCCTGGAGCAAGGGCGGAGGGCACGAGCAGTACTTC
TRBV4-1,.,TRBJ2-7,.,CASSDRDIGTEQYF,TGCGCCAGCAGCGACCGGGACATAGGAACCGAGCAGTACTTC
TRBV14,.,TRBJ2-7,few,CASSQDHYLGVHHEQYF,TGTGCCAGCAGCCAAGACCACTATTTAGGGGTCCACCACGAGCAGTACTTC
TRBV7-7,.,TRBJ2-1,once,CASSLGAALEAYNEQFF,TGTGCCAGCAGCTTAGGAGCGGCGTTAGAAGCCTACAATGAGCAGTTCTTC
TRBV2,TRBD1,TRBJ2-5,.,CASGQGAMGDQYF,TGTGCCAGCGGACAGGGGGCGATGGGGGACCAGTACTTC
TRBV6-5,.,TRBJ1-6,.,CASIGQGSNSPLHF,TGTGCCAGCATTGGGCAGGGTAGTAATTCACCCCTCCACTTT
TRBV2,.,TRBJ1-6,.,CASSYRVFGSPLHF,TGTGCCAGCAGTTACAGGGTCTTTGGATCACCCCTCCACTTT
TRBV4-3,.,TRBJ1-6,.,CASSRGEVGNSPLHF,TGCGCCAGCAGCCGAGGTGAGGTTGGTAATTCACCCCTCCACTTT
TRBV5-1,.,TRBJ2-5,.,CASSLPSLKETQYF,TGCGCCAGCAGCTTGCCTAGCCTGAAAGAGACCCAGTACTTC
TRBV7-2,.,TRBJ2-5,.,CASSSYAPQETQYF,TGTGCCAGCAGCTCCTATGCTCCCCAAGAGACCCAGTACTTC
TRBV5-6,.,TRBJ2-5,.,CASSNYELTQYF,TGTGCCAGCAGCAATTATGAGTTAACCCAGTACTTC
TRBV6-1,.,TRBJ1-4,.,CASSPEATNEKLFF,TGTGCCAGCAGTCCGGAGGCAACTAATGAAAAACTGTTTTTT
TRBV11-3,.,TRBJ2-7,.,CASSLVGVNYEQYF,TGTGCCAGCAGCTTAGTCGGGGTCAACTACGAGCAGTACTTC
TRBV29-1,TRBD2,TRBJ2-7,.,CSTRGGRIGEQYF,TGCAGCACCCGGGGCGGGAGGATTGGTGAGCAGTACTTC
TRBV6-6,.,TRBJ2-7,.,CASSYSLVYEQYF,TGTGCCAGCAGTTACTCGTTAGTATACGAGCAGTACTTC
TRBV2,.,TRBJ2-5,few,CASKSVGQLQETQYF,TGTGCCAGCAAGTCGGTGGGGCAGCTACAAGAGACCCAGTACTTC
TRBV29-1,.,TRBJ2-7,once,CSVELRDTTYEQYF,TGCAGCGTTGAATTACGGGACACTACGTACGAGCAGTACTTC
TRBV27,TRBD1,TRBJ2-7,.,CASSWDRGQQYF,TGTGCCAGCAGTTGGGACAGGGGACAGCAGTACTTC
TRBV6-5,TRBD1,TRBJ1-1,.,CASSVQGLGTEAFF,TGTGCCAGCAGTGTACAGGGGTTGGGCACTGAAGCTTTCTTT
TRBV19,.,TRBJ2-1,.,CASSERYSYNEQFF,TGTGCCAGTAGTGAGCGTTACTCCTACAATGAGCAGTTCTTC
TRBV5-1,TRBD2,TRBJ2-3,.,CASSRAGLASDTQYF,TGCGCCAGCAGCCGCGCAGGACTAGCGTCAGATACGCAGTATTTT
TRBV6-5,TRBD1,TRBJ2-7,.,CASSSWTGTGEQYF,TGTGCCAGCAGTTCCTGGACAGGGACCGGCGAGCAGTACTTC
TRBV19,TRBD2,TRBJ2-3,.,CASTGGDTQYF,TGTGCCAGCACGGGGGGGGATACGCAGTATTTT
TRBV7-2,TRBD1,TRBJ1-2,.,CASSLVIGQVYGYTF,TGTGCCAGCAGCTTAGTGATAGGACAGGTCTATGGCTACACCTTC
TRBV5-1,TRBD1,TRBJ2-7,.,CASSLRTGSTYEQYF,TGCGCCAGCAGCTTAAGGACAGGGTCCACCTACGAGCAGTACTTC
TRBV14,TRBD1,TRBJ2-4,.,CASSLTGETAKNIQYF,TGTGCCAGCAGCCTCACAGGGGAGACGGCCAAAAACATTCAGTACTTC
TRBV20-1,.,TRBJ1-3,.,CSANIGNTIYF,TGCAGTGCTAACATCGGAAACACCATATATTTT
TRBV4-3,TRBD2,TRBJ2-3,.,CASSQDYWTSGIRTDTQYF,TGCGCCAGCAGCCAAGATTACTGGACTAGCGGGATTAGGACAGATACGCAGTATTTT
TRBV2,.,TRBJ1-5,.,CASSSQGFNQPQHF,TGTGCCAGCAGCTCCCAGGGGTTCAATCAGCCCCAGCATTTT
TRBV10-3,.,TRBJ1-2,once,CAISESPREGRSYGYTF,TGTGCCATCAGTGAGTCCCCCCGGGAAGGTCGGAGCTATGGCTACACCTTC
TRBV6-5,.,TRBJ2-3,.,CASSYLSPTDTQYF,TGTGCCAGCAGTTACTTGTCTCCCACAGATACGCAGTATTTT
TRBV7-8,.,TRBJ2-7,.,CASSLAGGASSYEQYF,TGTGCCAGCAGCTTAGCTGGGGGGGCTAGCTCCTACGAGCAGTACTTC
TRBV30,TRBD1,TRBJ1-1,once,CAWTRTGTGTEAFF,TGTGCCTGGACCAGGACAGGGACGGGGACTGAAGCTTTCTTT
TRBV6-5,.,TRBJ2-1,.,CASSRTMTTGWQFF,TGTGCCAGCAGTCGTACTATGACGACAGGTTGGCAGTTCTTC
TRBV6-4,.,TRBJ2-1,.,CASSDRGTNEQFF,TGTGCCAGCAGTGACCGCGGGACCAATGAGCAGTTCTTC